This entry concerns a single TCR beta chain. V gave up 8 bases and J gave up 6 bases, with 5 bases separating them. Per germline, CDR1 SNHLY and CDR2 FYNNEI. The CDR3 consists of 10 residues. The data are from a study of CD8+ T cells in alopecia areata. Looking at the study overall: Tofacitinib administration persisted for 6 to 18 months, succeeded by 6 months off drug.

Sequencing relied on a cDNA template that was reverse transcribed from extracted RNA. Clones were read by immunoSEQ multiplex PCR, and TCRdb kept only the in-frame ones, dropping some. The sample has roughly 75,000 clones; approximately 60% are singletons. The chain carries TRBV2 and TRBJ2-1; D tentatively fits TRBD1 or TRBD2 (5 bases each). This receptor was identified in a human donor with alopecia areata. The sample here was CD8+ T cells sorted from blood, taken at week 0. CDR3 residues: CASGGNEQFF. CDR3 DNA sequence: TGTGCCAGCGGGGGCAATGAGCAGTTCTTC.